The 29 T cell receptor beta chains given below trace back to one sample, sequenced in a study of T cell therapy after organ transplantation. Sequenced by immunoSEQ multiplex PCR; TCRdb stores in-frame clones only, minus some. The sample contains roughly 6,200 clones, about 76% of which appear only once. The antigens of these receptors remain unknown. Time point meaning: 4-8 weeks after completion of therapy. The sample in question was CD8+ T cells from blood, obtained after autologous CMV-specific T cell therapy. Receptor source: a human patient who had received a solid organ transplant and had CMV disease. Some T cells may be graft donor cells.

The chain links TRBV7-9 to TRBJ2-7; unclear D gene. CDR1 and CDR2 (germline): SEHNR, FQNEAQ (reference sequence). The CDR3 totals 12 residues. V shed 4 bases and J shed 4 bases, with 8 bases lying between them. DNA of the CDR3: TGTGCCAGCAGCTATAGCAGTTACGAGCAGTACTTC. Translating gives CASSYSSYEQYF.

The chain joins TRBV11-2 to TRBJ2-1; 8 positions match TRBD2. The V and J ends lost 1 base and 7 bases, in that order; junction bases with no gene match: 6. Looked up from germline, CDR1 is SGHAT and CDR2 is FQNNGV. This CDR3 spans 15 amino acids. This CDR3 is CASSLVGTSGNEQFF. The CDR3 region has the DNA TGTGCCAGCAGCTTAGTTGGGACTAGTGGTAATGAGCAGTTCTTC. Variable domain in full (rest from reference TRBV11-2 and TRBJ2-1): EAGVAQSPRYKIIEKRQSVAFWCNPISGHATLYWYQQILGQGPKLLIQFQNNGVVDDSQLPKDRFSAERLKGVDSTLKIQPAKLEDSAVYLCASSLVGTSGNEQFFGPGTRLTVL.

DNA of the CDR3: TGTGCCAGTAGTATAGTGGGGCTAACAGATACGCAGTATTTT. It specifies CASSIVGLTDTQYF. J is TRBJ2-3 and V is TRBV19, with a tentative D call TRBD1 (5 bases). Germline V gives CDR1 LNHDA, CDR2 SQIVND (reference sequence). Trimming pared 1 base from V and 3 bases from J, leaving 8 bases between. The CDR3 contains 14 residues.

The chain is built from TRBV11-2 and TRBJ1-1; tentatively, D is TRBD1 (6 bases). The CDR3 covers 15 residues. V shed 1 base and J shed 4 bases, with 13 bases lying between them. Germline V gene sequence: CDR1 SGHAT, CDR2 FQNNGV. CDR3 nucleotides: TGTGCCAGCAGCTTAGCGTGGGGGCTCGGCACTGAAGCTTTCTTT. Amino acid sequence: CASSLAWGLGTEAFF.

This chain uses TRBV11-2 with TRBJ2-3; D not resolved. The CDR3 has 16 amino acids. The ends were cut back, 1 base at V and 4 bases at J, with 15 bases in the middle. Germline V lookup: CDR1 SGHAT, CDR2 FQNNGV. CDR3 bases: TGTGCCAGCAGCTTAGTTGAGAAGAACCGCCCAGATACGCAGTATTTT. Protein: CASSLVEKNRPDTQYF.

The chain is built from TRBV6-1 and TRBJ2-7; weak D call: TRBD2 (5 bases). The germline V and J ends were trimmed by 0 bases and 2 bases, with 8 bases remaining between them. The germline V gene has CDR1 MNHNS and CDR2 SASEGT. The length of the CDR3 is 14 residues. CDR3 in amino acids: CASSEAERTYEQYF. CDR3 coding DNA: TGTGCCAGCAGTGAAGCCGAGCGGACCTACGAGCAGTACTTC.

The genes are TRBV4-2 and TRBJ1-2; unclear D gene. The germline V and J ends were trimmed by 4 bases and 1 base, with 7 bases remaining between them. The V gene's germline CDR1 is LGHNA and CDR2 YNFKEQ. CDR3 length: 13 residues. CDR3 DNA sequence: TGTGCCAGCAGCCCCGCAGATAACTATGGCTACACCTTC. It translates to CASSPADNYGYTF.

Worth noting for this clone: The sample contains more than one DNA sequence encoding this CDR3. The chain couples TRBV4-3 to TRBJ2-7, with TRBD2 matching over 9 bases. Germline CDR1 LGHNA, CDR2 YSLEER. J was trimmed by 2 bases and V by 0 bases; bases with no gene match: 5. The CDR3 loop spans 16 amino acids. The CDR3 DNA reads as TGCGCCAGCAGCCAAGATCATCGCGGGAGGGCCTACGAGCAGTACTTC. Amino acid sequence: CASSQDHRGRAYEQYF.

In this sample, this clone turned up a few times. CDR3 sequence reads: CASSPQGAVYEQYF. CDR3 nucleotide sequence: TGTGCCAGCAGCCCCCAGGGGGCTGTCTACGAGCAGTACTTC. The V call is TRBV5-8, the J call TRBJ2-7; 8 bases agree with TRBD1. The CDR3 totals 14 residues. Germline assignment: CDR1 SGHTS and CDR2 YDEGEE. Trimming at V came to 4 bases and at J to 3 bases, leaving 6 bases not matched to a gene.

The chain employs TRBV7-9 and TRBJ1-5, with D hard to call. The ends were cut back, 5 bases at V and 8 bases at J, with 13 bases in the middle. This CDR3 is 13 amino acids long. From germline, CDR1 is SEHNR and CDR2 FQNEAQ (reference sequence). The CDR3 DNA sequence: TGTGCCAGCAGCCCTAATCCAGCGGAGCCCCAGCATTTT. Its protein product is CASSPNPAEPQHF.

This clone is judged large. V usage is TRBV2 and J usage is TRBJ2-7, with D possibly matching TRBD1 (5 bases). The CDR3 is made up of 14 amino acids. V shed 8 bases and J shed 0 bases, with 14 bases lying between them. From germline, CDR1 is SNHLY and CDR2 FYNNEI. CDR3 amino acids: CASLDSRASYEQYF. The CDR3 DNA is TGTGCCAGCCTAGACAGTAGAGCCTCCTACGAGCAGTACTTC.

The chain uses TRBV23-1 and TRBJ2-1; D not resolved. TRBV23-1 is flagged as an ORF with uncertain function. The V and J ends lost 1 base and 0 bases respectively, with 10 bases between them. This CDR3 is built from 16 residues. The CDR3 loop reads CASSQYGVRSYNEQFF. The CDR3 nucleotides are TGCGCCAGCAGTCAATATGGGGTCCGCTCCTACAATGAGCAGTTCTTC.

J is TRBJ2-1 and V is TRBV28; unclear D gene. Trimming removed 3 bases at V and 7 bases at J, with 7 bases between. The CDR3 extends over 12 amino acids. Per the germline V gene, CDR1 is MDHEN and CDR2 is SYDVKM. CDR3 coding DNA: TGTGCCAGCAGTTTTGCCGAAAATGAGCAGTTCTTC. As protein: CASSFAENEQFF.

This chain joins TRBV19 and TRBJ2-7; 8 bases fit TRBD2. Germline CDR1 LNHDA, CDR2 SQIVND (reference sequence). With 10 bases clipped from V and 10 bases from J, the junction kept 15 bases outside the gene matches. This CDR3 is 13 amino acids long. This CDR3 reads CATRPSAGALQYF. In DNA form, the CDR3 reads TGTGCCACCCGCCCCTCAGCGGGAGCCCTTCAGTACTTC.

This chain connects TRBV4-1 to TRBJ2-1, with TRBD2 matching over 7 bases. The CDR3 runs 18 residues. The V and J ends lost 1 base and 0 bases, in that order; junction bases with no gene match: 9. CDR1 and CDR2 from the germline V gene are MGHRA and YSYEKL. For the CDR3, the DNA is TGCGCCAGCAGCCAAGGGGGGGGAGGAACCAGCTCCTACAATGAGCAGTTCTTC. Protein: CASSQGGGGTSSYNEQFF.

The chain links TRBV2 to TRBJ2-7, with D unclear. Germline CDR1 SNHLY, CDR2 FYNNEI. The V gene lost 1 base and the J gene lost 4 bases, with 8 bases spanning the gap. This CDR3 contains 13 residues. This CDR3 reads CASSEGLRYEQYF. In nucleotides, the CDR3 is TGTGCCAGCAGTGAAGGGTTGAGGTACGAGCAGTACTTC.

The CDR3 DNA follows: TGCGCCAGCAGCCAAGAAGGAAGGACGGAGTACAATGAGCAGTTCTTC. Translated, it gives CASSQEGRTEYNEQFF. The chain carries TRBV4-1 and TRBJ2-1; D not resolved. The germline V and J ends were trimmed by 0 bases and 4 bases, with 13 bases remaining between them. Germline V gene lookup returns CDR1 MGHRA and CDR2 YSYEKL. The CDR3 is made up of 16 amino acids.

The genes are TRBV27 and TRBJ1-5; tentative D call: TRBD1 (6 bases). In germline, CDR1 is MNHEY, CDR2 SMNVEV (reference sequence). The CDR3 runs 15 residues. The ends were cut back, 7 bases at V and 6 bases at J, with 19 bases in the middle. The CDR3 DNA reads TGTGCCAGCACCCCCTGGGGGGGGGCTGGTCAGCCCCAGCATTTT. Its translation is CASTPWGGAGQPQHF.

V usage is TRBV9 and J usage is TRBJ2-3; the D call may be TRBD1 or TRBD2 (6 bases each). V was trimmed by 0 bases and J by 3 bases, leaving 14 bases between them. CDR1 and CDR2 (germline): SGDLS, YYNGEE. The CDR3 is 16 residues long. The CDR3 DNA reads TGTGCCAGCAGCGTAGAGGGGGGAACCATTACAGATACGCAGTATTTT. This sequence encodes CASSVEGGTITDTQYF.

The chain recombines TRBV4-1 with TRBJ2-1; D unclear. Trimming removed 4 bases at V and 3 bases at J, with 10 bases between. Germline V CDR1 and CDR2: MGHRA, YSYEKL. The CDR3 runs to 14 residues. For the CDR3, the DNA is TGCGCCAGCAGCCTCGAACCCAACTACAATGAGCAGTTCTTC. It specifies CASSLEPNYNEQFF.

This clone appeared a few times. This chain links TRBV7-9 with TRBJ1-2; no firm D call. There are 13 residues in the CDR3. Germline V gene sequence: CDR1 SEHNR, CDR2 FQNEAQ (reference sequence). Deletions cut 5 bases from V and 8 bases from J, with 15 bases between. CDR3 sequence reads: CASSPSPSGGYTF. DNA for the CDR3: TGTGCCAGCAGCCCCTCTCCCTCCGGCGGCTACACCTTC.

This clone was counted a few times. This chain joins TRBV12-5 and TRBJ2-3; a weak D match, TRBD1 (6 bases). The V end lost 5 bases, the J end lost 6 bases, and 15 bases lay between the germline ends. The CDR3 contains 14 residues. CDR1 and CDR2 (germline): LGHNT, FRNRAP. DNA for the CDR3: TGTGCTAGTGGTCCAGGGGACCGTGGGGATACGCAGTATTTT. As protein: CASGPGDRGDTQYF.

The chain is built from TRBV5-1 and TRBJ2-7, with 9 positions matching TRBD1. Looked up from germline, CDR1 is SGHRS and CDR2 is YFSETQ. The CDR3 contains 15 residues. J was trimmed by 4 bases and V by 2 bases; bases with no gene match: 7. The CDR3 bases are TGCGCCAGCAGCTTACTGCCGGGACAGGGATACGAGCAGTACTTC. Translation gives CASSLLPGQGYEQYF.

In its sample, this clone ranks as medium-sized (0.01 to 0.1%). The rearrangement uses TRBV5-6 and TRBJ2-1, with D possibly being TRBD1 (5 bases). Trimming removed 5 bases from V and 9 bases from J, with 12 bases in between. Germline V gene sequence: CDR1 SGHDT, CDR2 YYEEEE. CDR3 length: 12 amino acids. The CDR3: CASRFGRGEQFF. Here the CDR3 DNA reads TGTGCCAGCAGATTTGGAAGGGGTGAGCAGTTCTTC.

The chain recombines TRBV7-3 with TRBJ2-3; D remains unclear. With 2 bases removed from V and 2 bases from J, the gap between germline ends came to 5 bases. Germline V gene data show CDR1 as SGHTA and CDR2 as FQGTGA. The CDR3 runs to 13 residues. The CDR3 bases are TGTGCCAGCAGCTTACTAGACACAGATACGCAGTATTTT. This codes for CASSLLDTDTQYF.

This CDR3 is CASSLSDTNYGYTF. The CDR3 nucleotides are TGTGCCAGCAGTTTATCGGACACCAACTATGGCTACACCTTC. The rearrangement uses TRBV28 and TRBJ1-2, with D possibly TRBD1 on 5 matching bases. Germline CDR1 is MDHEN and CDR2 is SYDVKM. This CDR3 has 14 amino acids. The V gene lost 1 base and the J gene lost 2 bases, with 8 bases spanning the gap.

The chain uses TRBV6-5 and TRBJ1-5; D call uncertain. The CDR3 has 13 amino acids. Germline V gene lookup returns CDR1 MNHEY and CDR2 SVGAGI. The V gene lost 0 bases and the J gene lost 7 bases, with 7 bases spanning the gap. The CDR3 nucleotides read TGTGCCAGCAGTTACTCGGGGAGCCAGCCCCAGCATTTT. Translated, it gives CASSYSGSQPQHF.

This clone was recorded a few times. The chain joins TRBV7-9 to TRBJ2-1, with D unclear. Between the trimmed V and J ends, which lost 7 bases and 5 bases, there was a span of 12 bases. From germline, CDR1 is SEHNR and CDR2 FQNEAQ (reference sequence). The CDR3 extends over 13 amino acids. The CDR3 loop reads CASTLSRNNEQFF. CDR3 bases: TGTGCCAGCACACTATCCAGGAACAATGAGCAGTTCTTC.

This chain links TRBV27 with TRBJ2-7; D is unresolved. V was clipped by 0 bases and J by 3 bases, with 9 bases between them. The CDR3 has 14 residues. CDR1 is MNHEY and CDR2 is SMNVEV in the germline V gene (reference sequence). DNA of the CDR3: TGTGCCAGCAGTTTATCGTTGACACACTACGAGCAGTACTTC. It yields the protein CASSLSLTHYEQYF.